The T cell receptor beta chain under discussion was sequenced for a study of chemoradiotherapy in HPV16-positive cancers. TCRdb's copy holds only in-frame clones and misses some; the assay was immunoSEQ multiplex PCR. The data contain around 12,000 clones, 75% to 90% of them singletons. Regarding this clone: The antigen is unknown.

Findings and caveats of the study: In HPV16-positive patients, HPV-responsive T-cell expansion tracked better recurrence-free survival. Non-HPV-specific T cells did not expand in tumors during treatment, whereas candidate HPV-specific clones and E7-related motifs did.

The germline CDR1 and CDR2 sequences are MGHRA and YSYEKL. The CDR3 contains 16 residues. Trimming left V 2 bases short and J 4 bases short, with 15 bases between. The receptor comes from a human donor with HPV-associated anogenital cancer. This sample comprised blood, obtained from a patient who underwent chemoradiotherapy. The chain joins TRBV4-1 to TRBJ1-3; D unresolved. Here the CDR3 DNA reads TGCGCCAGCAGCCAACTAGGCCCGGGAGGGGGAAACACCATATATTTT. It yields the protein CASSQLGPGGGNTIYF.